Presented here are 32 T cell receptor beta chains from one specimen sequenced in a study of T cell repertoires in cytomegalovirus infection. Using its own MiXCR run on the reads, TCRdb lists one record per CDR3 protein. Among under 350,000 distinct CDR3 sequences, more than 8% were seen once, and the ten largest hold 3.5% to 4.5%. The specimen sequenced was PBMCs. All receptors derive from a human donor in good health (CMV status not recorded). Some clones in this sample may be carry-over from other donors' samples.

This clonotype was recorded many times. Here the CDR3 DNA reads TGTGCCAGCAGTCTTCGTGAGTACACAGATACGCAGTATTTT. This encodes CASSLREYTDTQYF. This chain joins TRBV12-3 or TRBV12-4 and TRBJ2-3, with D uncertain. The V and J ends lost 5 bases and 2 bases respectively, with 11 bases between them. The CDR3 runs 14 residues.

This clonotype was seen ten or more times. The chain is built from TRBV7-2 and TRBJ2-3; the D gene could be TRBD1 or TRBD2 (6 bases each). The germline CDR1 and CDR2 sequences are SGHTA and FQGNSA. This CDR3 contains 17 residues. Trimming stripped 5 bases from V and 4 bases from J, with 22 bases between. CDR3 region: CASSPSAGRQGSDTQYF. In DNA, the CDR3 is TGTGCCAGCAGCCCGTCGGCGGGGCGCCAGGGGTCAGATACGCAGTATTTT.

Comments on this clonotype: The CDR3 does not end in the conserved phenylalanine or tryptophan, so this is likely a read error. CDR3 bases: TGTGCCAGCCTACCGCCGGCAGGTGTTGTGCAGTACTGC. Protein product: CASLPPAGVVQYC. The chain combines TRBV7-2 with TRBJ2-7; D gene ambiguous. The V end was cut by 8 bases, the J end by 9 bases, with 20 bases between. The CDR3 extends over 13 amino acids. The germline gives CDR1 SGHTA, CDR2 FQGNSA.

This clonotype was picked up many times. This chain links TRBV6-2 or TRBV6-3 with TRBJ1-1; 7 bases match TRBD1. The junction had 16 bases not matched to a gene; V was cut back by 10 bases and J by 11 bases. Germline V gives CDR1 MNHEY, CDR2 SVGEGT. The CDR3 contains 13 residues. This chain's CDR3 is CATTNRPDRHAFF. CDR3 DNA: TGTGCCACCACAAACCGACCGGACAGGCACGCTTTCTTT.

This clonotype came up many times. This chain joins TRBV7-2 and TRBJ2-5, with a weak D call TRBD1 (6 bases). Trimming stripped 3 bases from V and 1 base from J, with 12 bases between. CDR1 SGHTA and CDR2 FQGNSA come from the germline V gene. The CDR3 extends over 15 amino acids. The CDR3 reads CASSFFQGRQETQYF. The CDR3 nucleotides read TGTGCCAGCAGCTTTTTCCAGGGGCGCCAAGAGACCCAGTACTTC.

There are a few counts of this clonotype. V gene TRBV24-1 combines with J gene TRBJ2-1, with TRBD2 matching 13 bases. The CDR3 contains 18 residues. The V gene's germline CDR1 is KGHDR and CDR2 SFDVKD. The ends lost 4 bases at V and 4 bases at J; junction bases unmatched: 9. The CDR3 is CATSDDRTSGRVYNEQFF. DNA for the CDR3: TGTGCCACCAGTGACGATAGGACTAGCGGGAGAGTATACAATGAGCAGTTCTTC.

The chain uses TRBV5-4 and TRBJ2-4; no definite D call. The CDR3 totals 16 residues. Germline assignment: CDR1 SGHNT and CDR2 YYREEE (reference sequence). The germline V and J ends were trimmed by 4 bases and 0 bases, with 14 bases remaining between them. The CDR3 DNA is TGTGCCAGCAGCGCAAACTGGGATCTAGCCAAAAACATTCAGTACTTC. Translation: CASSANWDLAKNIQYF. Complete variable domain (other parts from reference TRBV5-4 and TRBJ2-4): ETGVTQSPTHLIKTRGQQVTLRCSSQSGHNTVSWYQQALGQGPQFIFQYYREEENGRGNFPPRFSGLQFPNYSSELNVNALELDDSALYLCASSANWDLAKNIQYFGAGTRLSVL.

This clonotype was seen ten or more times. The chain carries TRBV7-2 and TRBJ2-5, with D possibly matching TRBD2 (6 bases). V was clipped by 8 bases and J by 1 base, with 14 bases between them. The CDR3 is 14 residues long. Germline V gives CDR1 SGHTA, CDR2 FQGNSA. The DNA for the CDR3 is TGTGCCAGCGGACGCACGCGGGGCCAAGAGACCCAGTACTTC. It yields the protein CASGRTRGQETQYF.

The chain combines TRBV4-3 with TRBJ2-7; the D gene is possibly TRBD1 (5 bases). The CDR3 runs 15 residues. Germline V CDR1 and CDR2: LGHNA, YSLEER. V was shortened by 1 base and J by 5 bases, with 15 bases between the two germline ends. CDR3 region: CASSQAARRVDEQYF. The DNA for the CDR3 is TGCGCCAGCAGCCAAGCCGCCCGCAGGGTCGACGAGCAGTACTTC.

This clonotype has a count of ten or more. The chain carries TRBV15 and TRBJ2-5, with D tentatively TRBD1 or TRBD2 (5 bases each). Germline CDR1 and CDR2: LNHNV and YYDKDF (reference sequence). V was pared by 5 bases and J by 10 bases, with 26 bases between. This CDR3 spans 16 amino acids. CDR3 nucleotide sequence: TGTGCCACCAGCCCGTCTGATCCGGGGCCACGGGTGGGCCAGTACTTC. Its protein product is CATSPSDPGPRVGQYF.

This clonotype was counted between two and nine times. The gene calls are TRBV7-2 and TRBJ2-2, with 11 nucleotides matching TRBD2. The CDR3 extends over 16 amino acids. Trimming cost V 0 bases and J 6 bases; bases outside gene matches: 3. Germline lookup yields CDR1 SGHTA and CDR2 FQGNSA. The CDR3 DNA follows: TGTGCCAGCAGCTTAGCAATAGCGGGGGGGCCCGGGGAGCTGTTTTTT. It codes for CASSLAIAGGPGELFF.

The V and J genes are TRBV6-8 and TRBJ2-2, with D possibly TRBD2 on 6 matching bases. CDR3 length: 17 amino acids. Germline CDR1 is MNHGY and CDR2 is SAAAGT. The ends were cut back, 5 bases at V and 5 bases at J, with 21 bases in the middle. Here the CDR3 reads CASSLPQLGGRTGELFF. In DNA, the CDR3 is TGTGCCAGCAGTCTACCCCAACTGGGGGGACGGACCGGGGAGCTGTTTTTT.

The CDR3 DNA reads TGTGCCAGCCTGGCCCAGGGGAGGAGCACCGGGGAGCTGTTTTTT. This codes for CASLAQGRSTGELFF. The chain joins TRBV2 to TRBJ2-2; D tentatively fits TRBD1 or TRBD2 (6 bases each). The CDR3 length is 15 residues. In germline, CDR1 is SNHLY, CDR2 FYNNEI. Between the trimmed V and J ends, which lost 8 bases and 4 bases, there was a span of 17 bases.

This clonotype was observed a handful of times. V usage is TRBV7-8 and J usage is TRBJ1-2; D remains unclear. CDR1 is SGHVS and CDR2 is FQNEAQ in the germline V gene. The CDR3 sequence is 15 residues long. V was trimmed by 1 base and J by 6 bases, leaving 15 bases between them. CDR3 in amino acids: CASSLGVGRRDGYTF. The CDR3 nucleotides read TGTGCCAGCAGCTTAGGGGTAGGACGTAGGGATGGCTACACCTTC.

This clonotype was recorded at least ten times. This chain links TRBV7-2 with TRBJ2-7, with 7 bases fitting TRBD1. Trimming took 2 bases from V and 1 from J; bases not matched to a gene: 5. CDR1 is SGHTA and CDR2 is FQGNSA in the germline V gene. This CDR3 has 15 amino acids. CDR3 protein: CASSLRQGGSYEQYF. The CDR3 coding sequence is TGTGCCAGCAGCTTAAGACAGGGTGGGTCCTACGAGCAGTACTTC.

This clonotype occurred a few times. The chain recombines TRBV30 with TRBJ1-2; 7 bases align to TRBD1. The junction had 15 bases not matched to a gene; V was cut back by 3 bases and J by 8 bases. Germline V gene data show CDR1 as GTSNPN and CDR2 as SVGIG (reference sequence). The CDR3 extends over 15 amino acids. CDR3 DNA sequence: TGTGCCTGGAGCCTCTTGCTCAGGGGGAGGAAGGGCTACACCTTC. Protein product: CAWSLLLRGRKGYTF.

This clonotype occurred many times. This rearrangement joins TRBV6-2 or TRBV6-3 to TRBJ2-3; 7 positions match TRBD2. Germline trimming cut 5 bases from V and 5 bases from J; bases unmatched to any gene: 10. Germline CDR1 and CDR2: MNHEY and SVGEGT. This CDR3 is 15 amino acids long. CDR3 amino acids: CASSPTREDRDTQYF. The CDR3 nucleotides read TGTGCCAGCAGTCCTACCCGGGAGGATCGAGATACGCAGTATTTT.

The genes are TRBV24-1 and TRBJ2-3; D unclear. This CDR3 spans 13 amino acids. V dropped 5 bases and J dropped 0 bases, with 5 bases sitting between them. Germline lookup yields CDR1 KGHDR and CDR2 SFDVKD. The CDR3 here is CATSAQSTDTQYF. CDR3 DNA sequence: TGTGCCACCAGTGCCCAGAGCACAGATACGCAGTATTTT.

This clonotype was seen repeatedly, ten times or more. This chain links TRBV7-2 with TRBJ2-3, with TRBD2 identical over 7 bases. This CDR3 has 15 amino acids. Germline CDR1 reads SGHTA; CDR2 reads FQGNSA. V was pared by 5 bases and J by 2 bases, with 7 bases of the junction left unmatched. In DNA form, the CDR3 reads TGTGCCAGCAGCCCCAGGCGGGAGAACACAGATACGCAGTATTTT. Its translation: CASSPRRENTDTQYF.

This clonotype was counted many times. This sequence joins TRBV12-5 and TRBJ2-3; D possibly corresponds to TRBD2 (5 bases). This CDR3 is built from 18 residues. In germline, CDR1 is LGHNT, CDR2 FRNRAP. Trimming stripped 2 bases from V and 0 bases from J, with 18 bases between. The CDR3 here is CASGLTLTGISSTDTQYF. CDR3 sequence (DNA): TGTGCTAGTGGTTTGACATTAACCGGGATCTCTAGCACAGATACGCAGTATTTT.

J is TRBJ2-7 and V is TRBV19; D gene ambiguous. Germline V gives CDR1 LNHDA, CDR2 SQIVND (reference sequence). This CDR3 contains 15 residues. Trimming stripped 3 bases from V and 3 bases from J, with 15 bases between. The CDR3 spells CASSIGLAPNYEQYF. CDR3 DNA: TGTGCCAGTAGTATCGGATTGGCCCCCAACTACGAGCAGTACTTC.

The V and J genes are TRBV18 and TRBJ1-1; no reliable D call. The CDR3 totals 12 residues. CDR1 and CDR2 from the germline V gene are KGHSH and LQKENI. Trimming removed 5 bases from V and 5 bases from J, with 9 bases in between. In nucleotides, the CDR3 is TGTGCCAGCTCAATAAGGGCAACTGAAGCTTTCTTT. This sequence encodes CASSIRATEAFF.

The table lists this clonotype with a few counts. The chain joins TRBV14 to TRBJ1-1, with D possibly TRBD1 on 6 matching bases. Per the germline V gene, CDR1 is SGHDN and CDR2 is FVKESK. V was clipped by 4 bases and J by 1 base, with 16 bases between them. The CDR3 totals 16 residues. In nucleotides, the CDR3 is TGTGCCAGCAGCCGGCATAGAGACAGGCCGAACACTGAAGCTTTCTTT. Its translation: CASSRHRDRPNTEAFF. The entire variable domain, with the rest obtained from reference TRBV14 and TRBJ1-1, is as follows: EAGVTQFPSHSVIEKGQTVTLRCDPISGHDNLYWYRRVMGKEIKFLLHFVKESKQDESGMPNNRFLAERTGGTYSTLKVQPAELEDSGVYFCASSRHRDRPNTEAFFGQGTRLTVV.

CDR3 nucleotide sequence: TGTGCCAGCAGTTTTACGGGGCTTGAAGCTTTCTTT. This encodes CASSFTGLEAFF. The rearrangement links TRBV6-6 to TRBJ1-1; tentatively, D is TRBD1 (5 bases). V lost 4 bases and J 7 bases, leaving 10 bases between the germline ends. The germline gives CDR1 MNHNY, CDR2 SVGAGI (reference sequence). The length of the CDR3 is 12 residues.

This clonotype has only a few counts. The chain couples TRBV7-9 to TRBJ1-1, with unresolved D. CDR1 is SEHNR, CDR2 FQNEAQ, per germline (reference sequence). Trimming stripped 7 bases from V and 6 bases from J, with 15 bases between. The CDR3 runs to 13 residues. The CDR3: CASTITDRAEAFF. CDR3 sequence (DNA): TGTGCCAGCACCATTACAGACCGGGCTGAAGCTTTCTTT.

This chain joins TRBV28 and TRBJ1-5, with D unclear. The CDR3 loop spans 14 amino acids. Trimming pared 6 bases from V and 4 bases from J, leaving 13 bases between. Germline values: CDR1 MDHEN, CDR2 SYDVKM. DNA for the CDR3: TGTGCCAGCAGACCAGGATTAGGGAATCAGCCCCAGCATTTT. It specifies CASRPGLGNQPQHF.

V usage is TRBV20-1 and J usage is TRBJ2-7; 9 bases are a match to TRBD2. The V and J ends lost 3 bases and 0 bases, in that order; junction bases with no gene match: 6. The germline V gene encodes CDR1 DFQATT and CDR2 SNEGSKA (reference sequence). CDR3 length: 15 amino acids. The CDR3 here is CSASVGGRASYEQYF. CDR3 DNA sequence: TGCAGTGCTAGCGTGGGCGGGAGGGCCTCCTACGAGCAGTACTTC.

The rearrangement joins TRBV7-9 to TRBJ2-3; D gene ambiguous. Trimming removed 5 bases from V and 8 bases from J, with 8 bases in between. The CDR3 is 11 residues long. CDR1 and CDR2 (germline): SEHNR, FQNEAQ (reference sequence). CDR3 coding DNA: TGTGCCAGCAGCAACCCCGGTACGCAGTATTTT. Translating it yields CASSNPGTQYF.

This clonotype was found many times. The chain recombines TRBV20-1 with TRBJ1-5; D gene ambiguous. Germline V gene lookup returns CDR1 DFQATT and CDR2 SNEGSKA (reference sequence). The CDR3 has 15 residues. V was cut by 1 base and J by 4 bases, with 14 bases left in between. The CDR3 reads CSARALQVPNQPQHF. The CDR3 DNA follows: TGCAGTGCTAGAGCTCTCCAGGTGCCGAATCAGCCCCAGCATTTT.

This clonotype was detected ten times or more. The CDR3 region has the DNA TGTGCCAGCGTCTTATACGGGCCTCAATTGGGCCACACCATATATTTT. This sequence encodes CASVLYGPQLGHTIYF. The rearrangement joins TRBV12-3 or TRBV12-4 to TRBJ1-3; D not resolved. Deletions cut 8 bases from V and 8 bases from J, with 25 bases between. The length of the CDR3 is 16 residues.

Only a few counts were recorded for this clonotype. The chain joins TRBV29-1 to TRBJ2-3; 8 nucleotides match TRBD1. Per germline, CDR1 SQVTM and CDR2 ANQGSEA. Unmatched junction bases numbered 10, after V lost 7 bases and J lost 4 bases. The CDR3 is 14 amino acids. DNA for the CDR3: TGCAGCGGTGGGACAGGCTTTTTCCCAGATACGCAGTATTTT. As protein: CSGGTGFFPDTQYF.

This clonotype came up a few times. The genes are TRBV20-1 and TRBJ2-1, with D hard to call. The V end lost 3 bases, the J end lost 0 bases, and 9 bases lay between the germline ends. Germline CDR1 DFQATT, CDR2 SNEGSKA (reference sequence). This CDR3 is 14 amino acids long. CDR3 nucleotide sequence: TGCAGTGCTAGTCGAATAAGCTCCTACAATGAGCAGTTCTTC. Its protein product is CSASRISSYNEQFF.